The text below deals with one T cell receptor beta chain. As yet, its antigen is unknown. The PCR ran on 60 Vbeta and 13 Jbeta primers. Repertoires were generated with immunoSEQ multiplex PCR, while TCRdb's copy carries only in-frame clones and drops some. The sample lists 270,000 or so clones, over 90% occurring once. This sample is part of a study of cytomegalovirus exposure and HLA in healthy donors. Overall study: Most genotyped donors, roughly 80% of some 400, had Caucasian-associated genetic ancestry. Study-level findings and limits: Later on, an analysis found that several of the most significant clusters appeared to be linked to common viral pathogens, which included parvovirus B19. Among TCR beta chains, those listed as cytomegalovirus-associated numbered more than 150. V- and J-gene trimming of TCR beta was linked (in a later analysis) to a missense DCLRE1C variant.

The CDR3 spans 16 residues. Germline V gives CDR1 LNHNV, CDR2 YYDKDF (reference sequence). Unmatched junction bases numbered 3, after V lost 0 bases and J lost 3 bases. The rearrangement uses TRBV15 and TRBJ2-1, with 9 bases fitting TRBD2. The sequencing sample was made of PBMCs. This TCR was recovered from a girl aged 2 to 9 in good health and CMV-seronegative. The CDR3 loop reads CATSREREGLYNEQFF. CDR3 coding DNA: TGTGCCACCAGCAGAGAGCGGGAGGGACTCTACAATGAGCAGTTCTTC.